The 29 T cell receptor beta chains presented below share a single source sample, sequenced in a study of CD8+CD57+ T cells in acquired aplastic anemia. Those patients picked for sequencing had displayed CD8+CD57+ cell expansion on flow cytometry. TCR beta VDJ combinations and CDR3 sequences were profiled from genomic DNA. MiXCR, run by TCRdb on the reads, gives a single entry per CDR3 protein. The table includes 150,000 to 200,000 distinct CDR3 sequences, roughly 43% detected once. Sequencing used sorted CD4+, CD8+, or CD8+CD57+ T cells (not recorded which) from PBMCs. Source of these receptors: a human donor with aplastic anemia.

This clonotype was counted at least ten times. V and J are TRBV6-6 and TRBJ1-6, with D possibly TRBD1 on 6 matching bases. This CDR3 comprises 13 residues. Trimming left V 2 bases short and J 11 bases short, with 10 bases between. Germline V gene lookup returns CDR1 MNHNY and CDR2 SVGAGI (reference sequence). The CDR3 DNA sequence: TGTGCCAGCAGTTACCGACAGGAACCACCCCTCCACTTT. Its translation: CASSYRQEPPLHF.

This clonotype was detected a few times. This may come from a read error, since a much larger clone is one base off. The chain couples TRBV2 to TRBJ1-4; D remains ambiguous. V was clipped by 11 bases and J by 7 bases, with 17 bases between them. Germline values: CDR1 SNHLY, CDR2 FYNNEI. The CDR3 is 13 residues long. CDR3 sequence reads: CAGGVGSVEKLFF. The CDR3 DNA sequence: TGTGCCGGCGGTGTTGGCTCTGTTGAAAAACTGTTTTTT.

This clonotype occurred many times. The rearrangement links TRBV30 to TRBJ2-5, with D maybe TRBD1 (5 bases). Between the trimmed V and J ends, which lost 2 bases and 5 bases, there was a span of 15 bases. The CDR3 covers 14 residues. CDR1 is GTSNPN and CDR2 is SVGIG in the germline V gene (reference sequence). CDR3 protein: CAWSTGRKGETQYF. CDR3 DNA sequence: TGTGCCTGGAGTACCGGACGTAAGGGGGAGACCCAGTACTTC.

Ten or more counts support this clonotype. The chain uses TRBV19 and TRBJ1-5; no clear D gene. Trimming shortened V by 3 bases and J by 4 bases, and 13 bases separated the two germline ends. The CDR3 is 15 amino acids. Germline CDR1 LNHDA, CDR2 SQIVND (reference sequence). Here the CDR3 reads CASSIGQTLNQPQHF. The DNA of the CDR3 is TGTGCCAGTAGTATCGGTCAGACCCTTAATCAGCCCCAGCATTTT.

There are many counts of this clonotype. The J gene is TRBJ1-1, the V gene TRBV11-2; a possible D gene is TRBD1 (6 bases). CDR1 and CDR2 (germline): SGHAT, FQNNGV. V was clipped by 5 bases and J by 4 bases, with 14 bases between them. The CDR3 extends over 14 amino acids. The CDR3 is CASSPQGFVTEAFF. CDR3 nucleotide sequence: TGTGCCAGCAGCCCTCAGGGGTTCGTCACTGAAGCTTTCTTT.

Turning to this clonotype: A much larger clone is a single base away; this may be a read error. A read error is likely, as this CDR3 ends without the conserved phenylalanine or tryptophan. The rearrangement joins TRBV19 to TRBJ1-5; D gene uncertain. Trimming took off 3 bases at V and 6 bases at J, with 9 bases between the two ends. Germline V gives CDR1 LNHDA, CDR2 SQIVND (reference sequence). CDR3 size: 13 residues. The DNA for the CDR3 is TGTGCCAGTAGTATTGGGTATGGTCAGCCCCAGCATCTT. This translates into CASSIGYGQPQHL.

This clonotype appeared many times. The chain recombines TRBV5-1 with TRBJ2-2, with D uncertain. CDR1 SGHRS and CDR2 YFSETQ come from the germline V gene. V lost 6 bases, J lost 6 bases, and 15 bases lay in between. The CDR3 loop spans 14 amino acids. CDR3 nucleotides: TGCGCCAGCACCCGGGCCCCCTCATCCGGGGAGCTGTTTTTT. Its protein product is CASTRAPSSGELFF.

V and J are TRBV18 and TRBJ2-7; unclear D gene. In germline, CDR1 is KGHSH, CDR2 LQKENI. V lost 3 bases and J 4 bases, leaving 10 bases between the germline ends. CDR3 size: 13 residues. The CDR3 sequence is CASSPNQLYEQYF. The CDR3 DNA reads as TGTGCCAGCTCACCGAATCAATTGTACGAGCAGTACTTC.

The CDR3 nucleotides are TGTGCCAGTAGTATTTCTACGAACACTGAAGCTTTCTTT. Protein product: CASSISTNTEAFF. This sequence joins TRBV19 and TRBJ1-1; D not resolved. Germline CDR1 LNHDA, CDR2 SQIVND (reference sequence). The V and J ends lost 3 bases and 1 base respectively, with 6 bases between them. This CDR3 is built from 13 residues.

There are many counts of this clonotype. This sequence joins TRBV5-6 and TRBJ1-6; the D gene is possibly TRBD1 (5 bases). The V gene's germline CDR1 is SGHDT and CDR2 YYEEEE. Trimming pared 7 bases from V and 0 bases from J, leaving 23 bases between. This CDR3 is built from 19 residues. The CDR3 region is CASGPGRSLPGSYNSPLHF. DNA of the CDR3: TGTGCCAGCGGACCGGGACGGAGCCTACCAGGCTCCTATAATTCACCCCTCCACTTT.

This rearrangement joins TRBV24-1 to TRBJ1-2, with no clear D. Germline V gene sequence: CDR1 KGHDR, CDR2 SFDVKD. The CDR3 has 11 amino acids. V was shortened by 4 bases and J by 4 bases, with 3 bases between the two germline ends. The CDR3 here is CATSDGYGYTF. The CDR3 DNA sequence: TGTGCCACCAGTGACGGCTATGGCTACACCTTC.

V usage is TRBV7-3 and J usage is TRBJ1-1; unclear D gene. V was pared by 3 bases and J by 3 bases, with 5 bases between. The CDR3 is made up of 12 amino acids. CDR1 is SGHTA, CDR2 FQGTGA, per germline. The CDR3 protein is CASSFLDTEAFF. CDR3 in DNA: TGTGCCAGCAGCTTTCTGGACACTGAAGCTTTCTTT.

V usage is TRBV6-6 and J usage is TRBJ2-5, with 10 bases aligning to TRBD1. Germline CDR1 and CDR2: MNHNY and SVGAGI (reference sequence). The CDR3 has 14 residues. J was trimmed by 1 base and V by 5 bases; bases with no gene match: 1. CDR3 nucleotides: TGTGCCAGCAGTGGACAGGGGGTCCAAGAGACCCAGTACTTC. Encoded protein: CASSGQGVQETQYF.

By frequency in the sample, this clonotype is medium-sized (0.01 to 0.1%). This chain uses TRBV10-3 with TRBJ1-4; D gene uncertain. V shed 4 bases and J shed 14 bases, with 14 bases lying between them. This CDR3 contains 12 residues. Germline V gene data show CDR1 as ENHRY and CDR2 as SYGVKD. The CDR3 DNA follows: TGTGCCATCAGTGGAGGAGGGAAGGGCCTGTTTTTT. It encodes CAISGGGKGLFF.

This clonotype was recorded a few times. One base away lies a much larger clone, so this may be a sequencing read error. Given the absence of the conserved phenylalanine or tryptophan at the CDR3 end, a read error is likely. This chain uses TRBV20-1 with TRBJ1-2, with 9 bases matching TRBD1. Germline assignment: CDR1 DFQATT and CDR2 SNEGSKA (reference sequence). The CDR3 runs 16 residues. V was clipped by 6 bases and J by 4 bases; unmatched bases: 15. CDR3 in amino acids: CSAPGQGLEAGYGYTL. Written as DNA, the CDR3 is TGCAGTGCCCCGGGACAGGGCCTTGAAGCTGGCTATGGCTACACCCTC.

The V and J genes are TRBV6-1 and TRBJ1-2; TRBD1 agrees at 7 bases. Germline values: CDR1 MNHNS, CDR2 SASEGT. With 6 bases clipped from V and 0 bases from J, the junction kept 13 bases outside the gene matches. The CDR3 extends over 17 amino acids. CDR3 DNA sequence: TGTGCCAGCAGCAGACAGGGAAAGACAGTAGCTAACTATGGCTACACCTTC. It specifies CASSRQGKTVANYGYTF.

This clonotype showed up many times. The chain employs TRBV9 and TRBJ2-2, with TRBD2 as a possible D gene (6 bases). The CDR3 length is 12 residues. The germline V gene encodes CDR1 SGDLS and CDR2 YYNGEE. V was clipped by 3 bases and J by 6 bases, with 6 bases between them. CDR3 coding DNA: TGTGCCAGCAGCGGGAGGGCCGGGGAGCTGTTTTTT. It is translated as CASSGRAGELFF.

This clonotype was seen many times. The V and J genes are TRBV27 and TRBJ1-6; the D is unclear. Germline V gene lookup returns CDR1 MNHEY and CDR2 SMNVEV (reference sequence). Trimming pared 3 bases from V and 0 bases from J, leaving 6 bases between. The CDR3 is made up of 15 amino acids. The CDR3 protein is CASSFSVSYNSPLHF. In DNA, the CDR3 is TGTGCCAGCAGTTTTTCGGTCTCCTATAATTCACCCCTCCACTTT.

This clonotype showed up many times. The rearrangement joins TRBV20-1 to TRBJ2-7, with 7 bases identical to TRBD1. V trimming: 2 bases; J trimming: 3 bases; junction bases outside the gene matches: 10. This CDR3 comprises 15 residues. Germline CDR1 is DFQATT and CDR2 is SNEGSKA (reference sequence). The CDR3 sequence is CSARHTGQPNYEQYF. The CDR3 DNA is TGCAGTGCTAGACACACGGGACAGCCAAACTACGAGCAGTACTTC.

The chain couples TRBV20-1 to TRBJ1-2; a weak D match, TRBD1 (5 bases). Germline V lookup: CDR1 DFQATT, CDR2 SNEGSKA (reference sequence). Trimming cost V 1 base and J 6 bases, with 15 bases left between them. There are 14 residues in the CDR3. CDR3 in DNA: TGCAGTGCTAGAGCAACAGGAGTGGGAGATGGCTACACCTTC. Protein: CSARATGVGDGYTF.

At least ten counts were recorded for this clonotype. The chain carries TRBV7-6 and TRBJ2-2, with TRBD1 identical over 10 bases. J gave up 3 bases and V 5 bases, and 3 bases lay outside the gene matches. Germline CDR1 is SGHVS and CDR2 is FNYEAQ. CDR3 length: 15 amino acids. The CDR3: CASSKTGGYTGELFF. The CDR3 region has the DNA TGTGCCAGCAGCAAGACAGGGGGCTACACCGGGGAGCTGTTTTTT.

V is TRBV6-5 and J is TRBJ2-6; D unresolved. Germline-derived CDR1 and CDR2 are MNHEY and SVGAGI. Trimming removed 4 bases at V and 2 bases at J, with 15 bases between. The CDR3 contains 17 residues. CDR3 residues: CASSSHSRHPGANVLTF. The CDR3 DNA sequence: TGTGCCAGCAGTTCGCACAGCCGGCACCCTGGGGCCAACGTCCTGACTTTC.

The genes are TRBV19 and TRBJ1-1; 7 bases agree with TRBD1. V lost 8 bases and J lost 9; bases outside the gene matches: 6. CDR1 and CDR2 (germline): LNHDA, SQIVND (reference sequence). There are 11 residues in the CDR3. In DNA, the CDR3 is TGTGCCAGTCGACAGGGTGTCCAAGCTTTCTTT. Translation gives CASRQGVQAFF.

CDR3: CSATGTSGSYEQYF. CDR3 DNA: TGCAGTGCTACCGGGACTAGCGGTTCCTACGAGCAGTACTTC. This chain links TRBV20-1 with TRBJ2-7, with 11 bases fitting TRBD2. Germline CDR1 and CDR2: DFQATT and SNEGSKA (reference sequence). This CDR3 spans 14 amino acids. Trimming at V came to 4 bases and at J to 1 base, leaving 3 bases not matched to a gene.

This clonotype was found many times. The J gene is TRBJ2-1, the V gene TRBV25-1; 10 bases fit TRBD2. This CDR3 comprises 17 residues. Germline loops: CDR1 MGHDK, CDR2 SYGVNS. V shed 1 base, J shed 8 bases, and the junction held 11 bases outside the gene matches. DNA of the CDR3: TGTGCCAGCAGTGAATCCTTGGGGCTAGCGGGAGTCGATGAGCAGTTCTTC. Its translation: CASSESLGLAGVDEQFF.

CDR3 loop: CASSYGGSGANVLTF. The DNA for the CDR3 is TGTGCCAGTAGTTATGGGGGCTCTGGGGCCAACGTCCTGACTTTC. The chain carries TRBV19 and TRBJ2-6; D is possibly TRBD1 or TRBD2 (5 bases each). Trimming left V 5 bases short and J 0 bases short, with 8 bases between. The CDR3 loop spans 15 amino acids. Germline loops: CDR1 LNHDA, CDR2 SQIVND (reference sequence).

This clonotype was counted many times. The J gene is TRBJ2-2, the V gene TRBV6-1; 7 bases map to TRBD1. CDR1 is MNHNS and CDR2 is SASEGT in the germline V gene. The length of the CDR3 is 17 residues. Trimming removed 5 bases from V and 3 bases from J; junction bases left unmatched: 12. The CDR3 sequence is CASSPYGQASDTGELFF. CDR3 DNA sequence: TGTGCCAGCAGTCCCTATGGACAGGCCTCCGACACCGGGGAGCTGTTTTTT.

A note on this clonotype: One end of the junction is discordant with germline, which a read error may explain. The rearrangement uses TRBV25-1 and TRBJ2-2; TRBD1 matches at 7 bases. Germline V gives CDR1 MGHDK, CDR2 SYGVNS. The length of the CDR3 is 14 residues. CDR3 sequence reads: CAGSDRAVTGELFF. CDR3 DNA sequence: TGTGCCGGCAGTGACAGGGCTGTCACCGGGGAGCTGTTTTTT.

This clonotype showed up many times. V is TRBV6-6 and J is TRBJ2-1; the D is unclear. V gave up 2 bases and J gave up 5 bases, with 1 base separating them. The CDR3 spans 11 residues. Germline V CDR1 and CDR2: MNHNY, SVGAGI (reference sequence). The CDR3 bases are TGTGCCAGCAGTTACGACAATGAGCAGTTCTTC. As protein: CASSYDNEQFF.